The rows below give T cell receptor beta chains drawn from one sample of a study of cytomegalovirus exposure and HLA in healthy donors. Data came from immunoSEQ multiplex PCR; TCRdb stores just in-frame clones and leaves some out. The repertoire holds around 68,000 clones, about 75% seen once, with about 7.4% in the top ten. The sequenced material came from PBMCs. These receptors were collected from a woman aged 25-40 years in good health and CMV-seropositive. The conserved cysteine and the conserved F or W are not part of the CDR3 here. A D gene is named only where the DNA matches it firmly.

D,J,V,CDR3
.,TRBJ2-1,TRBV27,ASSRDSFDNEQF
.,TRBJ1-2,TRBV28,ASSFPVNYGYT
TRBD2,TRBJ2-7,TRBV7-2,ASSTGLAASYEQY
.,TRBJ2-1,TRBV7-3,ASSPWGGPYNEQF
.,TRBJ2-1,TRBV27,ASSEAGPLSYNEQF
.,TRBJ1-5,TRBV2,ASSVYRTRNSNQPQH
.,TRBJ1-2,TRBV6-1,ASSEDPGQTYGYT
.,TRBJ1-2,TRBV7-9,ASSPQVNYGYT
TRBD1,TRBJ1-6,TRBV6-1,ASSIDRQGRLH
TRBD2,TRBJ2-1,TRBV18,ASSPVLAGGSEQF
.,TRBJ2-1,TRBV6-5,ASTLGGPRDEQF
TRBD1,TRBJ2-7,TRBV19,ASSYSGGRSYEQY
TRBD1,TRBJ1-5,TRBV28,ASSWTGGTKHQPQH
.,TRBJ1-5,TRBV10-3,AISESNGENQPQH
TRBD1,TRBJ2-7,TRBV7-2,ASSETGTEYEQY
TRBD1,TRBJ1-2,TRBV5-6,ASSSMDRTYGYT
.,TRBJ1-2,TRBV29-1,SVDIETNYGYT
TRBD2,TRBJ2-5,TRBV2,ASSRKLAGGPGTQY
.,TRBJ1-1,TRBV6-5,ASSQYLTGEAF
.,TRBJ1-2,TRBV27,ASSLRGGRGYT
TRBD2,TRBJ2-4,TRBV30,AWSVMGGLDKNIQY
.,TRBJ1-5,TRBV6-1,ASSEGMMAGERNQPQH
TRBD2,TRBJ2-7,TRBV7-2,ASSLEVRAGPGNEQY
TRBD1,TRBJ1-4,TRBV4-3,ASSQGGLGQRNEKLF
TRBD1,TRBJ1-2,TRBV6-6,ASSYRDRGLDGYT
.,TRBJ2-7,TRBV2,ASSDGSSYEQY
TRBD2,TRBJ2-7,TRBV5-5,ASSLDTRLARTSPSYEQY
.,TRBJ1-2,TRBV7-2,ASSPHGGTYGYT
TRBD2,TRBJ2-1,TRBV6-4,ASSDSSGRDEQF